This is a list of T cell receptor beta chains from one sample in a study of blood T cells in healthy people across ages. TCRdb re-derived calls from the 5' RACE reads in MiXCR, one entry per CDR3 protein. In the table there are around 1.7 million distinct CDR3 sequences, 28% of which are singletons. The specimen sequenced was blood. The receptors stem from a woman aged 25-40 years in good health. Each CDR3 is given without its conserved first and last residue. The size field is filled for only some rows; it gives once, few, many or a size class.

clone size	V gene	J gene	CDR3 length	CDR3 protein
.	TRBV6-1	TRBJ2-1	12	ASSARDRVNEQF
few	TRBV6-5	TRBJ2-3	11	ASLDPAGDTQY
many	TRBV12-3/TRBV12-4	TRBJ2-5	9	ASKKEETQY
few	TRBV10-3	TRBJ1-4	16	ATSELPGRGATNEKLF
few	TRBV10-3	TRBJ2-1	12	AISESTGAYEQF
few	TRBV5-1	TRBJ2-1	12	ASSPVAGISEQF
few	TRBV5-1	TRBJ1-4	13	ASSSDGSTNEKLF
.	TRBV3-1	TRBJ1-5	14	ASSPGHGPGYQPQH
.	TRBV20-1	TRBJ2-5	13	SALESLTSPETQY
few	TRBV13	TRBJ2-6	15	ASSFGDRVSGANVLT
.	TRBV5-1	TRBJ2-1	13	ASSIAGGGRNEQF
.	TRBV12-3/TRBV12-4	TRBJ1-2	11	ASSRSGQQGYT
.	TRBV7-9	TRBJ2-3	11	ASSQKSTDTQY
.	TRBV12-3/TRBV12-4	TRBJ1-2	10	ASSFEGADYT
.	TRBV20-1	TRBJ1-5	10	SASKRNQPQH
.	TRBV2	TRBJ2-1	12	ASSVWAGDNEQF
.	TRBV4-1	TRBJ1-1	14	ASSPGVVGLNTEAF
many	TRBV15	TRBJ2-5	11	ATSRERGETQY
few	TRBV20-1	TRBJ2-1	11	SAKDRGRNEQF
.	TRBV10-3	TRBJ2-3	13	AISETSGRTDTQY
.	TRBV7-2	TRBJ1-1	13	ASSFQGLPNTEAF
few	TRBV3-1	TRBJ2-1	14	ASSNRRGGAHNEQF
few	TRBV10-3	TRBJ2-3	14	AISESKGGVTDTQY
.	TRBV7-9	TRBJ1-1	13	ASSPSTDMNTEAF
.	TRBV18	TRBJ2-7	13	ASSKQGTGAYEQY
.	TRBV11-2	TRBJ1-4	14	ASSTMAGATNEKLF
.	TRBV4-1	TRBJ2-3	13	ASSQDHGVADTQY
.	TRBV20-1	TRBJ2-5	12	SARAGGPRETQY
.	TRBV12-3/TRBV12-4	TRBJ2-3	12	ASSITGTGNTQY
.	TRBV6-6	TRBJ1-4	10	ASSNDKEKLF
.	TRBV4-1	TRBJ2-3	15	ASSQAPAGTSTDTQY
.	TRBV12-5	TRBJ2-1	14	ASGLVLNSGTYEQF
.	TRBV6-1	TRBJ2-3	16	ASTDQSPRAGQGDTQY
many	TRBV12-5	TRBJ2-7	11	ASAPEVSYEQY
.	TRBV2	TRBJ1-2	11	ASSQATQSGYT
many	TRBV24-1	TRBJ2-5	11	ATRGGHRGEQY
few	TRBV7-2	TRBJ1-1	10	ASSPDRGEAF
.	TRBV7-2	TRBJ2-1	13	ASSKTGSSYNEQF
few	TRBV7-9	.	12	ASAIGEGKFEQY
few	TRBV5-5	TRBJ2-1	15	ASSPRTVRSSYNEQF
.	TRBV29-1	TRBJ2-3	13	SAVEAGGRTDAQY
.	TRBV5-1	TRBJ1-4	13	ASSLRQRGNEKLF
few	TRBV27	TRBJ2-7	11	ASTEREGYEQY
.	TRBV29-1	TRBJ1-2	8	SVSSYGYT
few	TRBV6-2/TRBV6-3	TRBJ1-2	14	ASSYSGRRDNYGYT